The 16 T cell receptor beta chains below all came from one sample that was sequenced in a study of T cells in Graves' hyperthyroidism and ophthalmopathy. There were TCR beta CDR3 regions amplified from RNA transcripts. The TCR CDR3 first-round RT-PCR relied on the HTBI primer set. TCRdb passed the multiplex PCR reads through MiXCR, listing each CDR3 protein once. This table has 250,000 to 300,000 distinct CDR3 sequences, 15% appearing once. The sequencing sample was made of blood. These receptors originate from a woman aged 45-65 years with Graves' hyperthyroidism that later progressed to Graves' ophthalmopathy.

This clonotype was observed many times. The J gene is TRBJ1-4, the V gene TRBV11-2; D gene ambiguous. V lost 0 bases and J lost 6, with 8 bases in between. The CDR3 is 14 residues long. CDR1 and CDR2 (germline): SGHAT, FQNNGV. CDR3 sequence (DNA): TGTGCCAGCAGCTTAGAAAGGACGGATGAAAAACTGTTTTTT. It encodes CASSLERTDEKLFF.

In this sample, this clonotype turned up many times. The rearrangement uses TRBV2 and TRBJ2-3, with TRBD2 matching 8 bases. Germline-derived CDR1 and CDR2 are SNHLY and FYNNEI. Trimming removed 7 bases from V and 3 bases from J; junction bases left unmatched: 6. CDR3 size: 14 residues. CDR3 protein: CASIRREGTDTQYF. CDR3 coding DNA: TGTGCCAGCATTCGTCGGGAGGGGACAGATACGCAGTATTTT.

There are many counts of this clonotype. The rearrangement joins TRBV7-2 to TRBJ2-3; TRBD1 agrees at 8 bases. J lost 3 bases, V lost 5 bases, and 4 bases had no gene match. Per the germline V gene, CDR1 is SGHTA and CDR2 is FQGNSA. This CDR3 contains 14 residues. DNA of the CDR3: TGTGCCAGCAGCAAGACAGGGGATACAGATACGCAGTATTTT. Residues: CASSKTGDTDTQYF.

This clonotype was found many times. V gene TRBV20-1 combines with J gene TRBJ2-1, with D perhaps matching TRBD2 (5 bases). This CDR3 contains 11 residues. Trimming cost V 3 bases and J 9 bases, with 9 bases left between them. CDR1 and CDR2 (germline): DFQATT, SNEGSKA (reference sequence). Here the CDR3 DNA reads TGCAGTGCTAGGGCCGGAGGTGAGCAGTTCTTC. Translating gives CSARAGGEQFF.

Many counts were recorded for this clonotype. The chain joins TRBV20-1 to TRBJ2-5; D possibly corresponds to TRBD2 (5 bases). Trimming took off 3 bases at V and 1 base at J, with 12 bases between the two ends. The CDR3 runs to 14 residues. Germline-derived CDR1 and CDR2 are DFQATT and SNEGSKA (reference sequence). The CDR3 is CSARVRRVQETQYF. The DNA for the CDR3 is TGCAGTGCTAGGGTTAGGCGGGTCCAAGAGACCCAGTACTTC.

V usage is TRBV20-1 and J usage is TRBJ1-1; D gene unclear. The germline V and J ends were trimmed by 2 bases and 1 base, with 11 bases remaining between them. The CDR3 sequence is 14 residues long. Germline values: CDR1 DFQATT, CDR2 SNEGSKA (reference sequence). The CDR3 here is CSARRGWSNTEAFF. The CDR3 DNA sequence: TGCAGTGCTAGACGGGGATGGTCGAACACTGAAGCTTTCTTT.

The chain uses TRBV20-1 and TRBJ1-1; TRBD1 matches 7 bases. The CDR3 contains 15 residues. Germline CDR1 is DFQATT and CDR2 is SNEGSKA (reference sequence). V was clipped by 6 bases and J by 5 bases; unmatched bases: 15. CDR3 region: CSAQKTGAEDTEAFF. CDR3 bases: TGCAGTGCCCAAAAAACAGGGGCGGAGGATACTGAAGCTTTCTTT.

In this sample, this clonotype turned up many times. The chain uses TRBV7-8 and TRBJ2-5; no reliable D call. The CDR3 consists of 14 residues. V gave up 4 bases and J gave up 3 bases, with 12 bases separating them. Germline V gives CDR1 SGHVS, CDR2 FQNEAQ. The CDR3 is CASSSRITEETQYF. CDR3 coding DNA: TGTGCCAGCAGCTCGCGGATAACCGAAGAGACCCAGTACTTC.

This clonotype was seen at least ten times. The J gene is TRBJ1-1, the V gene TRBV5-1; D remains ambiguous. The CDR3 is made up of 16 amino acids. Germline CDR1 reads SGHRS; CDR2 reads YFSETQ. Trimming stripped 3 bases from V and 4 bases from J, with 19 bases between. The CDR3 loop reads CASSSGLLQMSTEAFF. The CDR3 bases are TGCGCCAGCAGCTCCGGACTTCTTCAGATGAGCACTGAAGCTTTCTTT.

This clonotype was counted at least ten times. V is TRBV6-5 and J is TRBJ2-7, with D perhaps TRBD1 (6 bases). CDR1 and CDR2 (germline): MNHEY, SVGAGI. With 0 bases removed from V and 7 bases from J, the gap between germline ends came to 16 bases. This CDR3 region has 15 residues. The CDR3 region has the DNA TGTGCCAGCAGTTACTCCGCACAGGGAGACGGGGAGCAGTACTTC. Translation: CASSYSAQGDGEQYF.

This clonotype was counted a few times. V gene TRBV7-3 combines with J gene TRBJ2-7; 7 bases fit TRBD1. Germline V lookup: CDR1 SGHTA, CDR2 FQGTGA. The junction had 10 bases not matched to a gene; V was cut back by 6 bases and J by 2 bases. This CDR3 region has 15 residues. This CDR3 is CASSSFPGQTYEQYF. The CDR3 nucleotides are TGTGCCAGCAGTTCATTTCCGGGACAGACCTACGAGCAGTACTTC.

This clonotype was observed at least ten times. The chain is built from TRBV18 and TRBJ1-5, with 10 bases matching TRBD1. Looked up from germline, CDR1 is KGHSH and CDR2 is LQKENI. With V trimmed by 2 bases and J by 3 bases, 4 bases remained unmatched. The CDR3 spans 16 residues. The CDR3 coding sequence is TGTGCCAGCTCACCAAGGGACAGGGGAACCAATCAGCCCCAGCATTTT. Its translation: CASSPRDRGTNQPQHF. Using reference TRBV18 and TRBJ1-5 for the parts outside the CDR3, the full variable domain is NAGVMQNPRHLVRRRGQEARLRCSPMKGHSHVYWYRQLPEEGLKFMVYLQKENIIDESGMPKERFSAEFPKEGPSILRIQQVVRGDSAAYFCASSPRDRGTNQPQHFGDGTRLSIL.

Ten or more counts support this clonotype. The V call is TRBV30, the J call TRBJ1-1; 7 bases line up with TRBD1. Germline trimming cut 5 bases from V and 5 bases from J; bases unmatched to any gene: 8. CDR3 length: 13 amino acids. Germline V gives CDR1 GTSNPN, CDR2 SVGIG (reference sequence). CDR3 nucleotide sequence: TGTGCCTGGCAGGGACAGCTCGGAACTGAAGCTTTCTTT. This encodes CAWQGQLGTEAFF.

This clonotype was picked up many times. The V gene is TRBV6-1, the J gene TRBJ1-1; possible D gene TRBD1, 5 bases. V lost 2 bases, J lost 7 bases, and 14 bases lay in between. The CDR3 length is 14 residues. Germline CDR1 and CDR2: MNHNS and SASEGT. The CDR3 protein is CASSEFTGANEAFF. The CDR3 nucleotides read TGTGCCAGCAGTGAATTTACCGGGGCCAATGAAGCTTTCTTT.

The chain carries TRBV12-5 and TRBJ2-3; 7 nucleotides agree with TRBD2. Trimming at V came to 5 bases and at J to 1 base, leaving 0 bases not matched to a gene. The CDR3 totals 13 residues. CDR1 LGHNT and CDR2 FRNRAP come from the germline V gene. Here the CDR3 reads CASGRGGTDTQYF. The CDR3 DNA reads TGTGCTAGTGGTCGGGGGGGCACAGATACGCAGTATTTT.

This clonotype was observed a few times. The chain links TRBV7-9 to TRBJ2-5; 9 bases agree with TRBD1. Trimming removed 2 bases from V and 5 bases from J; junction bases left unmatched: 12. Germline CDR1 reads SEHNR; CDR2 reads FQNEAQ (reference sequence). The CDR3 extends over 17 amino acids. CDR3 protein: CASSLKRDRVTRETQYF. The CDR3 DNA is TGTGCCAGCAGCTTAAAACGGGACAGGGTGACACGGGAGACCCAGTACTTC.